This T cell receptor (beta chain) was identified in a study of post-analysis software for immune sequencing data. In the study overall: Multiple sclerosis in the patients followed relapsing-remitting, secondary progressive and progressive-relapsing courses.

TCR beta libraries were prepared from cDNA with unique molecular identifiers. From roughly 1 to 10 million T cells, 550,000 or so cDNA molecules were obtained. TCRdb called the PCR reads again in MiXCR, with one record for every CDR3 protein. Counted here are 450,000 or so distinct CDR3 sequences, 45% occurring once; the ten biggest clones make up 9% to 13%. The CDR3 spans 17 residues. The V gene's germline CDR1 is SGHRS and CDR2 YFSETQ. V was pared by 1 base and J by 3 bases, with 8 bases of the junction left unmatched. With regard to this clonotype: Antigen: not known.

Broader study findings: Analysis by F measure revealed that same-batch samples clustered strongly together. Relative to controls, patients had five TRBV segments at higher frequency, with TRBV5-6, TRBV5-1 and TRBV20-1 among these.

This TCR was sampled from a girl under 18 with multiple sclerosis. The chain has TRBV5-1 and TRBJ2-3, with TRBD2 matching over 10 bases. Material: blood. The CDR3 DNA sequence: TGCGCCAGCAGCTTGCGGGCTAGCGGGAGTCTAACAGATACGCAGTATTTT. This encodes CASSLRASGSLTDTQYF.